This T cell receptor beta chain was sequenced during a study of control samples from healthy donors and cancer patients. Looked up from germline, CDR1 is KGHSH and CDR2 is LQKENI. Trimming took off 3 bases at V and 7 bases at J, with 7 bases between the two ends. This CDR3 comprises 12 residues. Libraries were prepared by immunoSEQ multiplex PCR; TCRdb keeps only in-frame clonotypes and omits some of them. This table holds some 130,000 clones, 80% to 95% found once. This TCR was recovered from a middle-aged man in good health. J is TRBJ2-1 and V is TRBV18; no clear D. Sequencing was performed on blood. Here the CDR3 reads CASSPVGNEQFF. The CDR3 nucleotides read TGTGCCAGCTCACCGGTAGGGAATGAGCAGTTCTTC.